This T cell receptor beta chain was retrieved from a study of regulatory T cells in long-lasting Graves disease. This CDR3 is built from 12 residues. The V gene lost 2 bases and the J gene lost 7 bases, with 5 bases spanning the gap. Germline-derived CDR1 and CDR2 are MDHEN and SYDVKM. The time point: newly diagnosed GD, antithyroid drugs for less than 3 months. Extracted RNA from PBMCs served as the source of the TCR library. Researchers made TCR beta libraries by using iRepertoire HTBI primers and running Arm-PCR on CDR3 regions. Original processing notes: Detected in the samples were about 60 TRBV and 15 or so TRBJ segments. TCRdb itself ran the multiplex PCR reads through MiXCR, one entry per CDR3 protein. The V and J calls reflect TCRdb's pipeline rather than the authors' work. The sample records 200,000 to 250,000 distinct CDR3 sequences, approximately 20% being singletons.

The chain carries TRBV28 and TRBJ1-4; D is uncertain. The material sequenced was peripheral blood mononuclear cells (PBMCs), taken at new diagnosis, from a patient treated with antithyroid drugs. The TCR comes from a female donor with Graves disease. The CDR3 reads CASSLISEKLFF. The CDR3 bases are TGTGCCAGCAGTTTAATAAGTGAAAAACTGTTTTTT.